Below are 18 T cell receptor beta chains sequenced from a single sample in a study of patients and donors after allogeneic stem cell transplantation. One entry per CDR3 protein, called by TCRdb with MiXCR from the RT-PCR reads. The sample carries 410,000 or so distinct CDR3 sequences, approximately 16% recorded once. Material for sequencing was blood, either unsorted or a sorted T cell fraction (not recorded which). The source is a human donor who was either an allogeneic HSCT recipient or a stem cell or donor lymphocyte infusion donor (not recorded which). It is not recorded whose cells these are; they may come from a transplant donor.

Comments on this clonotype: A single base separates this from a much larger clone, so it may be a read error. The chain has TRBV7-2 and TRBJ2-7; weak D call: TRBD2 (6 bases). In germline, CDR1 is SGHTA, CDR2 FQGNSA. This CDR3 has 13 residues. The CDR3 loop reads CASSLTLAYKQYF. In DNA form, the CDR3 reads TGTGCCAGCAGTCTCACACTAGCCTACAAGCAGTACTTC.

This chain links TRBV27 with TRBJ1-1, with 12 positions matching TRBD1. V shed 0 bases and J 5 bases; nucleotides not matched to a gene: 7. The CDR3 is made up of 17 amino acids. Germline V lookup: CDR1 MNHEY, CDR2 SMNVEV (reference sequence). CDR3 in amino acids: CASSLSGDRGLGTEAFF. The CDR3 nucleotides are TGTGCCAGCAGTTTATCAGGGGACAGGGGGCTTGGTACTGAAGCTTTCTTT.

The chain couples TRBV20-1 to TRBJ2-3, with 9 positions matching TRBD2. CDR1 is DFQATT, CDR2 SNEGSKA, per germline (reference sequence). J lost 4 bases, V lost 1 base, and 3 bases had no gene match. CDR3 length: 14 residues. The chain's CDR3 is CSARVASGADTQYF. The CDR3 DNA follows: TGCAGTGCTAGAGTGGCTAGCGGGGCAGATACGCAGTATTTT.

This clonotype was found many times. The chain employs TRBV12-3 or TRBV12-4 and TRBJ2-5, with 9 bases fitting TRBD1. The J segment lost 5 bases and the V segment lost 6 bases, leaving 10 bases of the junction unmatched. The CDR3 sequence is 15 residues long. CDR3 protein: CASRGMTGGLETQYF. The CDR3 DNA reads as TGTGCCAGCAGGGGGATGACAGGGGGGCTGGAGACCCAGTACTTC.

In this sample, this clonotype turned up a few times. This chain uses TRBV5-1 with TRBJ2-3, with D possibly being TRBD1 (5 bases). CDR1 and CDR2 (germline): SGHRS, YFSETQ. The CDR3 extends over 15 amino acids. Trimming removed 4 bases from V and 4 bases from J, with 16 bases in between. Here the CDR3 reads CASSKDISGADTQYF. DNA for the CDR3: TGCGCCAGCAGCAAGGACATTTCTGGGGCAGATACGCAGTATTTT.

This clonotype has only a few counts. V gene TRBV5-4 combines with J gene TRBJ2-2, with D hard to call. The CDR3 is made up of 12 amino acids. Germline CDR1 SGHNT, CDR2 YYREEE (reference sequence). V lost 2 bases, J lost 8 bases, and 7 bases lay in between. In DNA form, the CDR3 reads TGTGCCAGCAGCTTTCTCCAGGGGGAGCTGTTTTTT. Translation gives CASSFLQGELFF.

This clonotype was found a few times. The chain employs TRBV16 and TRBJ1-2; D unresolved. Germline V CDR1 and CDR2: KGHSY, FQNENV. V dropped 1 base and J dropped 8 bases, with 11 bases sitting between them. There are 13 residues in the CDR3. The CDR3 here is CASSQWGTKGYTF. DNA for the CDR3: TGTGCCAGCAGCCAATGGGGTACGAAGGGCTACACCTTC.

The chain recombines TRBV7-2 with TRBJ2-4; D may be TRBD2 (5 bases). Looked up from germline, CDR1 is SGHTA and CDR2 is FQGNSA. The ends were cut back, 0 bases at V and 2 bases at J, with 5 bases in the middle. The CDR3 length is 14 residues. CDR3 in DNA: TGTGCCAGCAGCTTAGCCGGGACCAAAAACATTCAGTACTTC. The encoded protein is CASSLAGTKNIQYF.

This clonotype was recorded a few times. The chain joins TRBV15 to TRBJ2-5; D not resolved. Trimming took 0 bases from V and 5 from J, leaving 16 bases between them. The CDR3 is 16 residues long. Per germline, CDR1 LNHNV and CDR2 YYDKDF (reference sequence). In DNA form, the CDR3 reads TGTGCCACCAGCAGAGACAGCAGGCGGCCTTTTGAGACCCAGTACTTC. It specifies CATSRDSRRPFETQYF.

The rearrangement uses TRBV3-1 and TRBJ2-3, with a weak D call TRBD2 (6 bases). Per the germline V gene, CDR1 is LGHDT and CDR2 is YNNKEL (reference sequence). V was shortened by 4 bases and J by 1 base, with 12 bases between the two germline ends. CDR3 length equals 15 residues. CDR3 protein: CASSRLVTRTDTQYF. The CDR3 region has the DNA TGTGCCAGCAGCCGACTAGTAACACGCACAGATACGCAGTATTTT.

This rearrangement joins TRBV12-5 to TRBJ2-5, with 9 bases fitting TRBD1. In germline, CDR1 is LGHNT, CDR2 FRNRAP. The CDR3 is 15 amino acids. Trimming cost V 5 bases and J 3 bases; bases outside gene matches: 7. The CDR3 sequence is CASGPGQGLEETQYF. Here the CDR3 DNA reads TGTGCTAGTGGTCCGGGACAGGGTTTGGAAGAGACCCAGTACTTC.

The chain is built from TRBV4-1 and TRBJ2-4; 7 nucleotides line up with TRBD1. Germline lookup yields CDR1 MGHRA and CDR2 YSYEKL. Trimming cost V 10 bases and J 7 bases; bases outside gene matches: 16. The CDR3 extends over 15 amino acids. CDR3 sequence reads: CATPGKQGQENIQYF. The DNA of the CDR3 is TGCGCCACCCCGGGGAAACAGGGGCAGGAGAACATTCAGTACTTC.

The chain carries TRBV5-1 and TRBJ1-2; 9 positions match TRBD1. Germline V gives CDR1 SGHRS, CDR2 YFSETQ. V shed 2 bases and J 8 bases; nucleotides not matched to a gene: 16. There are 17 residues in the CDR3. The CDR3 nucleotides are TGCGCCAGCAGCTTACCATCTCTGACAGGGGGAGTTAGAGGCTACACCTTC. Translated, it gives CASSLPSLTGGVRGYTF.

Only a few counts were recorded for this clonotype. The chain combines TRBV30 with TRBJ2-5; 15 bases agree with TRBD2. CDR1 GTSNPN and CDR2 SVGIG come from the germline V gene (reference sequence). CDR3 length: 18 residues. With 2 bases clipped from V and 7 bases from J, the junction kept 14 bases outside the gene matches. CDR3 sequence reads: CAWSSGLAGGPIGATQYF. Written as DNA, the CDR3 is TGTGCCTGGAGTTCAGGACTAGCGGGAGGGCCTATCGGCGCGACCCAGTACTTC.

This clonotype appeared a few times. The V call is TRBV4-3, the J call TRBJ2-7; possibly TRBD1 or TRBD2 for D (5 bases each). Germline V gene lookup returns CDR1 LGHNA and CDR2 YSLEER. CDR3 length: 20 residues. Trimming left V 3 bases short and J 2 bases short, with 29 bases between. The CDR3 nucleotides read TGCGCCAGCAGCCACGATATCGGGACCCAAACCCCCAGGGCAACCTACGAGCAGTACTTC. Protein sequence: CASSHDIGTQTPRATYEQYF.

V gene TRBV29-1 combines with J gene TRBJ1-2, with 7 nucleotides matching TRBD1. Germline V lookup: CDR1 SQVTM, CDR2 ANQGSEA. Trimming at V came to 6 bases and at J to 0 bases, leaving 7 bases not matched to a gene. The CDR3 totals 14 residues. The CDR3 loop reads CSVAGGQANYGYTF. The CDR3 DNA follows: TGCAGCGTGGCAGGGGGGCAAGCTAACTATGGCTACACCTTC.

The V call is TRBV5-1, the J call TRBJ1-1; maybe TRBD1 (5 bases). Germline-derived CDR1 and CDR2 are SGHRS and YFSETQ. The V gene lost 4 bases and the J gene lost 5 bases, with 18 bases spanning the gap. This CDR3 has 15 amino acids. The chain's CDR3 is CASSRSGGRGTEAFF. The CDR3 nucleotides read TGCGCCAGCAGCAGGAGTGGGGGAAGAGGAACTGAAGCTTTCTTT.

The CDR3 DNA is TGTGCCAGCAGCTCCAAATGGGGGGAGATAGATACGCAGTATTTT. Residues: CASSSKWGEIDTQYF. This rearrangement joins TRBV7-2 to TRBJ2-3; D is perhaps TRBD2 (6 bases). Germline assignment: CDR1 SGHTA and CDR2 FQGNSA. There are 15 residues in the CDR3. The V end was cut by 4 bases, the J end by 5 bases, with 16 bases between.